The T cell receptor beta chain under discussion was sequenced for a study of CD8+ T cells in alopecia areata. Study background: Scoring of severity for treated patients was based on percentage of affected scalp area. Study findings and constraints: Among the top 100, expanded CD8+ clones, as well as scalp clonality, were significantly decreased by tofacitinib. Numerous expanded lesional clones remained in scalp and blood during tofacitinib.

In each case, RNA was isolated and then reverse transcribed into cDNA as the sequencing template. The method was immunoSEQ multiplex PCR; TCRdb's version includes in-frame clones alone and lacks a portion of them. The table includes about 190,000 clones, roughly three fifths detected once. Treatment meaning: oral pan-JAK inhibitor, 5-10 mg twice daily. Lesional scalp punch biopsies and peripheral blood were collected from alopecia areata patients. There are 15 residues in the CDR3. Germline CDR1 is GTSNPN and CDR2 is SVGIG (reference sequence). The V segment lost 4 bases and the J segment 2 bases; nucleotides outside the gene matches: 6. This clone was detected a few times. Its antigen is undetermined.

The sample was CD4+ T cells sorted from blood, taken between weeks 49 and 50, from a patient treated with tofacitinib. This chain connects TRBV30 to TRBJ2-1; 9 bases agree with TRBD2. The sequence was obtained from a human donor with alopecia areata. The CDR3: CAWNQRGVTYNEQFF. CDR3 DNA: TGTGCCTGGAATCAGCGGGGGGTAACCTACAATGAGCAGTTCTTC. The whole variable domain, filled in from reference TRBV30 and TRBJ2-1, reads SQTIHQWPATLVQPVGSPLSLECTVEGTSNPNLYWYRQAAGRGLQLLFYSVGIGQISSEVPQNLSASRPQDRQFILSSKKLLLSDSGFYLCAWNQRGVTYNEQFFGPGTRLTVL.